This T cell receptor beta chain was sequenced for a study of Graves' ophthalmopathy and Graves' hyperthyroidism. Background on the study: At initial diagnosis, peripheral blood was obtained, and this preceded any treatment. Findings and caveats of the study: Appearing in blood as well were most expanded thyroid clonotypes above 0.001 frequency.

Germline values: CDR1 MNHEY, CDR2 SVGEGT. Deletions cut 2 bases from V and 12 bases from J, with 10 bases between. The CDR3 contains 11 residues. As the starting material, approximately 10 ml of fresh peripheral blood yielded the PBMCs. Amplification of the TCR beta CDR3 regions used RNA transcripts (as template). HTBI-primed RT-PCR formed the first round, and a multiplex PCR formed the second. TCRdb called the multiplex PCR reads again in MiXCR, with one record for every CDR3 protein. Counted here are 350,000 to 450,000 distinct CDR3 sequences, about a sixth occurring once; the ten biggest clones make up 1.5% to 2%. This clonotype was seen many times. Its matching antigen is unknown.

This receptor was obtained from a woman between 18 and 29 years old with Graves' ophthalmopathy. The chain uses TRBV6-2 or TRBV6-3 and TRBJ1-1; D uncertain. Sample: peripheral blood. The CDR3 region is CASSYMASTFF. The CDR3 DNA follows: TGTGCCAGCAGTTACATGGCGTCGACTTTCTTT.